The rows below give T cell receptor beta chains drawn from one sample of a study of CD4+ T cells in melanoma. The repertoire was sequenced with immunoSEQ multiplex PCR; TCRdb's copy has only in-frame clones and lacks some. The profile covers roughly 3,600 clones, with 73% appearing a single time and around 10% taken by the ten largest. The sample consisted of tumor tissue. These receptor sequences come from a human donor with melanoma. Each CDR3 is given with its conserved first and last residue. A D gene is named only where the DNA matches it firmly. Clone size is given for some rows only: seen once, a few or many times, or a class if the clone is expanded.

-,TRBJ1-1,-,TRBV5-6,CASSFVQNTEAFF,TGTGCCAGCAGCTTTGTACAGAACACTGAAGCTTTCTTT
-,TRBJ2-7,-,TRBV4-3,CASSPTWGLPYEQYF,TGCGCCAGCAGCCCCACCTGGGGTTTACCCTACGAGCAGTACTTC
-,TRBJ1-6,-,TRBV7-9,CASSLRQGENSPLHF,TGTGCCAGCAGCTTAAGGCAGGGAGAGAATTCACCCCTCCACTTT
few,TRBJ1-6,TRBD1,TRBV4-1,CASSQSGTGELPLHF,TGCGCCAGCAGCCAGTCCGGGACAGGGGAATTGCCCCTCCACTTT
few,TRBJ2-3,-,TRBV5-1,CASSLGLPTDTQYF,TGCGCCAGCAGCTTGGGACTACCCACAGATACGCAGTATTTT
few,TRBJ2-7,TRBD1,TRBV4-1,CASSQGRQGNYEQYF,TGCGCCAGCAGCCAAGGTCGACAGGGCAACTACGAGCAGTACTTC
-,TRBJ2-1,TRBD2,TRBV7-8,CASSRTSGSNEQFF,TGTGCCAGCAGCCGGACTAGCGGGAGCAATGAGCAGTTCTTC
once,TRBJ2-2,-,TRBV4-3,CASSQRSGPYTGELFF,TGCGCCAGCAGCCAGCGTTCCGGGCCGTACACCGGGGAGCTGTTTTTT
-,TRBJ2-1,-,TRBV27,CASSLLQGGYEQFF,TGTGCCAGCAGTTTATTACAGGGTGGATATGAGCAGTTCTTC
-,TRBJ2-3,-,TRBV7-2,CASSLALQADTQYF,TGTGCCAGCAGCTTAGCGCTCCAGGCAGATACGCAGTATTTT
large,TRBJ2-1,TRBD2,TRBV6-1,CASSEGTSGRARSYNEQFF,TGTGCCAGCAGTGAAGGGACTAGCGGGAGGGCCAGGTCCTACAATGAGCAGTTCTTC
few,TRBJ2-1,-,TRBV7-2,CASSPTVGVGNEQFF,TGTGCCAGCAGCCCCACGGTGGGTGTCGGCAATGAGCAGTTCTTC
-,TRBJ1-1,-,TRBV5-1,CASRLAGVGMNTEAFF,TGCGCCAGCAGATTGGCAGGGGTAGGCATGAACACTGAAGCTTTCTTT
medium-sized,TRBJ1-5,-,TRBV28,CASSFGQPQHF,TGTGCCAGCAGTTTTGGTCAGCCCCAGCATTTT
-,TRBJ2-5,-,TRBV7-7,CASSFIPRKETQYF,TGTGCCAGCAGCTTTATACCTAGAAAAGAGACCCAGTACTTC
medium-sized,TRBJ1-4,TRBD1,TRBV30,CAWGQGGSEKLFF,TGTGCCTGGGGACAGGGTGGGAGTGAAAAACTGTTTTTT
-,TRBJ2-7,-,TRBV27,CASSLGVAYEQYF,TGTGCCAGCAGTTTAGGGGTAGCCTACGAGCAGTACTTC
-,TRBJ1-1,-,TRBV29-1,CSGRGRFGTEAFF,TGCAGCGGGAGGGGTAGGTTTGGAACTGAAGCTTTCTTT
-,TRBJ2-2,TRBD1,TRBV7-2,CASSQDYDRGGGWELFF,TGCGCCAGCAGCCAAGATTATGACAGGGGAGGCGGGTGGGAGCTGTTTTTT
-,TRBJ2-7,TRBD2,TRBV5-1,CASSFGTTYEQYF,TGCGCCAGCAGCTTTGGGACTACCTACGAGCAGTACTTC
-,TRBJ2-1,-,TRBV11-2,CASSLTALFSYNEQFF,TGTGCCAGCAGCTTGACTGCTTTATTCTCCTACAATGAGCAGTTCTTC
-,TRBJ2-4,TRBD1,TRBV6-6,CASRLTGVGIQYF,TGTGCCAGCAGGCTGACAGGGGTGGGCATTCAGTACTTC
-,TRBJ2-3,TRBD2,TRBV11-2,CASSLEGLAGLADTQYF,TGTGCCAGCAGCTTAGAAGGACTAGCGGGACTGGCAGATACGCAGTATTTT
-,TRBJ1-4,-,TRBV6-1,CASSEGSRGPDEKLFF,TGTGCCAGCAGTGAAGGTTCCCGGGGACCTGATGAAAAACTGTTTTTT
-,TRBJ1-1,TRBD1,TRBV11-1,CASSTGTGLLERKTEAFF,TGTGCCAGCAGCACCGGGACAGGGCTTCTGGAAAGAAAGACTGAAGCTTTCTTT
-,TRBJ2-1,-,TRBV5-1,CASSLRVSYNEQFF,TGCGCCAGCAGCCTAAGGGTTTCTTACAATGAGCAGTTCTTC
-,TRBJ2-1,-,TRBV9,CASSVALGASNEQFF,TGTGCCAGCAGCGTAGCCCTCGGGGCCAGCAATGAGCAGTTCTTC
medium-sized,TRBJ2-3,-,TRBV19,CASSIGTDTQYF,TGTGCCAGTAGTATCGGAACAGATACGCAGTATTTT
-,TRBJ2-3,-,TRBV29-1,CSLQADTDTQYF,TGCAGCCTTCAAGCGGACACAGATACGCAGTATTTT
-,TRBJ1-5,-,TRBV4-2,CASSQVWTVPWGNQPQHF,TGTGCCAGCAGCCAAGTATGGACAGTACCATGGGGCAATCAGCCCCAGCATTTT
-,TRBJ2-6,-,TRBV5-6,CASSLVAGANVLTF,TGTGCCAGCAGCTTGGTAGCGGGGGCCAACGTCCTGACTTTC
-,TRBJ2-2,TRBD2,TRBV5-1,CASSLGLAGPGELFF,TGCGCCAGCAGCTTGGGTCTAGCGGGCCCCGGGGAGCTGTTTTTT
-,TRBJ2-3,TRBD2,TRBV6-5,CASSYGGRYSTDTQYF,TGTGCCAGCAGTTACGGCGGGAGGTATAGCACAGATACGCAGTATTTT
-,TRBJ2-6,TRBD2,TRBV5-6,CASSGGAGANVLTF,TGTGCCAGCAGCGGGGGGGCTGGGGCCAACGTCCTGACTTTC
-,TRBJ1-1,-,TRBV15,CATSRVRRDTEAFF,TGTGCCACCAGCAGAGTTCGGAGGGACACTGAAGCTTTCTTT
-,TRBJ2-5,-,TRBV7-6,CASSLIPGGGLETQYF,TGTGCCAGCAGCCTCATACCAGGGGGGGGGTTGGAGACCCAGTACTTC
-,TRBJ2-7,TRBD1,TRBV4-2,CASSLNPGTGGNEQYF,TGTGCCAGCAGCCTCAATCCCGGGACAGGGGGCAACGAGCAGTACTTC
-,TRBJ2-2,TRBD2,TRBV7-3,CASSLMPSGGTGELFF,TGTGCCAGCAGCTTAATGCCTAGCGGGGGGACCGGGGAGCTGTTTTTT
large,TRBJ1-1,-,TRBV28,CASRGNTEAFF,TGTGCCAGCAGGGGGAACACTGAAGCTTTCTTT
few,TRBJ2-5,-,TRBV7-7,CASSLEVSLLGKETQYF,TGTGCCAGCAGCTTAGAAGTATCCCTGCTGGGAAAAGAGACCCAGTACTTC
-,TRBJ2-7,-,TRBV7-3,CASSLAGGSYEQYF,TGTGCCAGCAGCCTGGCGGGTGGCTCCTACGAGCAGTACTTC
-,TRBJ1-1,-,TRBV29-1,CSARGVVVPEAFF,TGCAGCGCTCGCGGGGTGGTGGTCCCTGAAGCTTTCTTT
-,TRBJ1-5,-,TRBV11-2,CASSFETYQPQHF,TGTGCCAGCAGCTTTGAGACTTATCAGCCCCAGCATTTT
-,TRBJ1-4,-,TRBV5-1,CASREGKDEKLFF,TGCGCCAGCAGGGAAGGGAAGGATGAAAAACTGTTTTTT
-,TRBJ1-5,TRBD1,TRBV19,CASSAQGKRVQPQHF,TGTGCCAGTAGCGCACAGGGGAAGAGGGTTCAGCCCCAGCATTTT